This TCR beta chain is from a study of metastatic and nonmetastatic thyroid tumors. Study overall: Repertoire data that came from the blood and tumor or nodule tissue of malignant and benign thyroid patients were compared.

This CDR3 is 12 amino acids long. Trimming removed 6 bases from V and 8 bases from J, with 8 bases in between. CDR1 MNHEY and CDR2 SMNVEV come from the germline V gene (reference sequence). Authors' methods: To classify distant metastasis in papillary thyroid cancer, a model was built from CDR3 differences across clinicopathological groups. TCRdb called clones again from the PCR reads with MiXCR. TCRdb, not the authors, supplied the V and J calls. The repertoire has about 15,000 clones, about 32% of them found once; the top ten carry 7.3%. No patient received treatment before thyroid surgery. This clone was seen a few times. Its target is unknown. Overall study results and limits: A significant increase in TCR beta diversity was reportedly seen in malignant thyroid tumors relative to benign nodules, in blood and tumor.

The gene calls are TRBV27 and TRBJ1-6; D remains unclear. The sequenced material came from tumor tissue. The clonotype comes from a female donor with papillary thyroid cancer or a benign thyroid nodule (not recorded which). Some clones in this sample may be carry-over from other donors' samples. CDR3 sequence reads: CASSGIDSPLHF. The CDR3 nucleotides are TGTGCCAGCAGCGGGATTGATTCACCCCTCCACTTT.